These 27 T cell receptor beta chains originate from one sample sequenced in a study of blood T cell repertoires in COVID-19. TCRdb keeps only in-frame clones here, not all; method: immunoSEQ multiplex PCR. The data contain 310,000 or so clones, roughly 90% of them singletons. Sequenced sample: peripheral blood. The receptor source for this set is a man aged 25-45 years with COVID-19, enrolled during active disease.

J is TRBJ2-1 and V is TRBV2; the match to TRBD2 covers 12 bases. V shed 8 bases and J 3 bases; nucleotides not matched to a gene: 5. The length of the CDR3 is 15 residues. Germline-derived CDR1 and CDR2 are SNHLY and FYNNEI. CDR3 loop: CASATSGGHYNEQFF. As DNA, the CDR3 is TGTGCCAGCGCCACTAGCGGGGGGCACTACAATGAGCAGTTCTTC.

This clone was detected only once. The V and J genes are TRBV19 and TRBJ1-1, with 7 bases fitting TRBD1. The CDR3 consists of 14 residues. J was trimmed by 8 bases and V by 4 bases; bases with no gene match: 10. CDR1 and CDR2 from the germline V gene are LNHDA and SQIVND (reference sequence). The CDR3 DNA reads as TGTGCCAGTAGTACGGGACTGACAGGGACGGAAGCTTTCTTT. Protein: CASSTGLTGTEAFF.

Note on this clone: Other DNA sequences in the sample encode the same CDR3. The chain is built from TRBV27 and TRBJ2-7; D unresolved. Germline CDR1 MNHEY, CDR2 SMNVEV (reference sequence). The V end was cut by 2 bases, the J end by 0 bases, with 5 bases between. CDR3 length: 13 residues. The CDR3 spells CASSLAGSYEQYF. CDR3 in DNA: TGTGCCAGCAGTTTAGCCGGCTCCTACGAGCAGTACTTC.

The chain employs TRBV6-5 and TRBJ1-2; 7 nucleotides match TRBD1. The length of the CDR3 is 16 residues. Germline values: CDR1 MNHEY, CDR2 SVGAGI. The junction had 5 bases not matched to a gene; V was cut back by 1 base and J by 0 bases. CDR3 coding DNA: TGTGCCAGCAGTTACTACAGGGGCCTAGCTAACTATGGCTACACCTTC. Translation gives CASSYYRGLANYGYTF.

This chain links TRBV18 with TRBJ1-4; possible D gene TRBD1, 6 bases. V dropped 6 bases and J dropped 1 base, with 15 bases sitting between them. Germline CDR1 and CDR2: KGHSH and LQKENI. The CDR3 covers 16 residues. The CDR3 region has the DNA TGTGCCAGCTCGCCCTTTTCCAGGGGAACTAATGAAAAACTGTTTTTT. Translated: CASSPFSRGTNEKLFF.

The V call is TRBV5-5, the J call TRBJ1-2, with 8 positions matching TRBD1. Germline values: CDR1 SGHKS, CDR2 YYEKEE (reference sequence). After removal of 0 bases from V and 0 bases from J, the junction contained 4 bases not matched to a gene. The length of the CDR3 is 16 residues. CDR3 loop: CASSLATGATNYGYTF. CDR3 bases: TGTGCCAGCAGCTTGGCGACAGGGGCTACTAACTATGGCTACACCTTC.

The gene calls are TRBV3-1 (or the pseudogene TRBV3-2) and TRBJ2-5, with D possibly matching TRBD1 (5 bases). This CDR3 contains 16 residues. Germline V gene sequence: CDR1 LGHDT, CDR2 YNNKEL (reference sequence). With 4 bases removed from V and 5 bases from J, the gap between germline ends came to 20 bases. This chain's CDR3 is CASSRGTFQGWETQYF. The CDR3 DNA is TGTGCCAGCAGCCGGGGAACTTTTCAGGGATGGGAGACCCAGTACTTC.

CDR3 in DNA: TGTGCCAGCAGCACTAGGCGACTAGCGGCAAATGAGCAGTTCTTC. It specifies CASSTRRLAANEQFF. The chain carries TRBV11-2 and TRBJ2-1; the match to TRBD2 covers 9 bases. V was pared by 5 bases and J by 7 bases, with 9 bases of the junction left unmatched. Germline CDR1 is SGHAT and CDR2 is FQNNGV. The CDR3 totals 15 residues. Full variable domain (remainder filled in from reference TRBV11-2 and TRBJ2-1): EAGVAQSPRYKIIEKRQSVAFWCNPISGHATLYWYQQILGQGPKLLIQFQNNGVVDDSQLPKDRFSAERLKGVDSTLKIQPAKLEDSAVYLCASSTRRLAANEQFFGPGTRLTVL.

V is TRBV4-2 and J is TRBJ2-4, with a possible D match to TRBD1 (5 bases). Trimming removed 4 bases at V and 6 bases at J, with 22 bases between. The CDR3 runs 17 residues. CDR1 is LGHNA, CDR2 YNFKEQ, per germline. The CDR3: CASSPEHGAQPLNIQYF. Here the CDR3 DNA reads TGTGCCAGCAGCCCGGAGCATGGGGCACAGCCGTTAAACATTCAGTACTTC.

The chain's CDR3 is CASSVRVAGETQYF. CDR3 coding DNA: TGTGCCAGCAGTGTAAGGGTAGCGGGAGAGACCCAGTACTTC. The chain couples TRBV2 to TRBJ2-5; 7 positions match TRBD2. The CDR3 has 14 residues. The V gene's germline CDR1 is SNHLY and CDR2 FYNNEI. V shed 4 bases, J shed 4 bases, and the junction held 6 bases outside the gene matches.

The gene calls are TRBV5-5 and TRBJ1-4; D unclear. The CDR3 sequence is 17 residues long. In germline, CDR1 is SGHKS, CDR2 YYEKEE (reference sequence). Trimming stripped 1 base from V and 8 bases from J, with 21 bases between. The CDR3 DNA reads TGTGCCAGCAGCTTGCCCGGGAGCTCAGGCCTGAAAGAAAAACTGTTTTTT. Its protein is CASSLPGSSGLKEKLFF.

This sequence joins TRBV7-9 and TRBJ1-2; D is undetermined. The CDR3 consists of 13 residues. Germline V lookup: CDR1 SEHNR, CDR2 FQNEAQ (reference sequence). With 3 bases removed from V and 8 bases from J, the gap between germline ends came to 13 bases. CDR3 protein: CASSFPGVYGYTF. CDR3 in DNA: TGTGCCAGCAGCTTCCCCGGGGTCTACGGCTACACCTTC.

The sample holds one count of this clone. V usage is TRBV7-9 and J usage is TRBJ2-5; 10 bases agree with TRBD2. Germline values: CDR1 SEHNR, CDR2 FQNEAQ (reference sequence). The CDR3 length is 15 residues. Germline trimming cut 3 bases from V and 5 bases from J; bases unmatched to any gene: 6. This chain's CDR3 is CASSFGAGGGETQYF. CDR3 nucleotide sequence: TGTGCCAGCAGCTTTGGAGCGGGAGGGGGGGAGACCCAGTACTTC.

This sequence joins TRBV10-3 and TRBJ1-3; D gene uncertain. The CDR3 contains 14 residues. V was clipped by 2 bases and J by 2 bases, with 7 bases between them. Germline CDR1 reads ENHRY; CDR2 reads SYGVKD. CDR3 residues: CAISERETGNTIYF. CDR3 in DNA: TGTGCCATCAGTGAGCGGGAAACTGGAAACACCATATATTTT.

A single count supports this clone. The chain has TRBV5-8 and TRBJ2-1; the match to TRBD2 covers 8 bases. The CDR3 totals 14 residues. Per the germline V gene, CDR1 is SGHTS and CDR2 is YDEGEE. V dropped 1 base and J dropped 9; count of bases not matched to a gene: 6. The chain's CDR3 is CASSLPGGLVEQFF. The CDR3 coding sequence is TGTGCCAGCAGCTTGCCGGGGGGGCTAGTTGAGCAGTTCTTC.

V gene TRBV24-1 combines with J gene TRBJ2-7; 7 bases line up with TRBD1. The CDR3 contains 16 residues. V trimming: 4 bases; J trimming: 2 bases; junction bases outside the gene matches: 10. CDR1 and CDR2 from the germline V gene are KGHDR and SFDVKD. CDR3 amino acids: CATSDLARTGAYEQYF. The CDR3 DNA follows: TGTGCCACCAGTGACCTCGCCCGAACAGGGGCCTACGAGCAGTACTTC.

The chain joins TRBV7-2 to TRBJ2-1, with a tentative D call TRBD2 (6 bases). The CDR3 totals 15 residues. Looked up from germline, CDR1 is SGHTA and CDR2 is FQGNSA. The V and J ends lost 6 bases and 0 bases respectively, with 12 bases between them. The CDR3 coding sequence is TGTGCCAGCAGATCAGGGAGGAGCTCCTACAATGAGCAGTTCTTC. Amino acids: CASRSGRSSYNEQFF.

The CDR3 region has the DNA TGTGCCAGCAGTGAGGGTGAGGGAGGTAATTCACCCCTCCACTTT. The encoded protein is CASSEGEGGNSPLHF. The gene calls are TRBV6-1 and TRBJ1-6; no definite D call. V was trimmed by 3 bases and J by 6 bases, leaving 12 bases between them. Germline CDR1 and CDR2: MNHNS and SASEGT. This CDR3 is 15 amino acids long.

The chain has TRBV4-1 and TRBJ2-7; unclear D gene. Germline CDR1 MGHRA, CDR2 YSYEKL. With 0 bases removed from V and 2 bases from J, the gap between germline ends came to 11 bases. CDR3 length equals 15 residues. In DNA, the CDR3 is TGCGCCAGCAGCCAAGATCCCGCCAGGCCCTACGAGCAGTACTTC. As protein: CASSQDPARPYEQYF.

This clone was detected only a few times. The chain links TRBV5-6 to TRBJ1-5; possible D gene TRBD1, 5 bases. This CDR3 is 18 amino acids long. The V gene's germline CDR1 is SGHDT and CDR2 YYEEEE. Trimming left V 4 bases short and J 5 bases short, with 25 bases between. The CDR3 DNA follows: TGTGCCAGCAGCCGGGGAGGGGTGGCAGGGAGGAGGGATCAGCCCCAGCATTTT. As protein: CASSRGGVAGRRDQPQHF.

The V gene is TRBV2, the J gene TRBJ2-7; D unclear. CDR1 and CDR2 (germline): SNHLY, FYNNEI. The CDR3 covers 13 residues. With 8 bases removed from V and 3 bases from J, the gap between germline ends came to 14 bases. This CDR3 reads CASGYSGLYEQYF. The CDR3 DNA reads TGTGCCAGCGGGTATTCAGGTCTCTACGAGCAGTACTTC.

This clone was counted between two and nine times. The V gene is TRBV29-1, the J gene TRBJ2-2; 7 bases agree with TRBD1. Germline trimming cut 5 bases from V and 2 bases from J; bases unmatched to any gene: 11. From germline, CDR1 is SQVTM and CDR2 ANQGSEA. This CDR3 is 16 amino acids long. The CDR3 spells CSVRYRGLKNTGELFF. The CDR3 DNA reads TGCAGCGTTCGCTACAGGGGTCTCAAAAACACCGGGGAGCTGTTTTTT.

This sequence joins TRBV2 and TRBJ1-2, with TRBD1 as a possible D gene (5 bases). Trimming left V 6 bases short and J 7 bases short, with 24 bases between. Germline CDR1 is SNHLY and CDR2 is FYNNEI. The CDR3 totals 16 residues. The CDR3 protein is CASSPYLVLQGAGYTF. CDR3 sequence (DNA): TGTGCCAGCAGCCCCTATCTTGTCTTGCAGGGTGCTGGCTACACCTTC. The whole variable domain, filled in from reference TRBV2 and TRBJ1-2, reads EPEVTQTPSHQVTQMGQEVILRCVPISNHLYFYWYRQILGQKVEFLVSFYNNEISEKSEIFDDQFSVERPDGSNFTLKIRSTKLEDSAMYFCASSPYLVLQGAGYTFGSGTRLTVV.

The V call is TRBV6-6, the J call TRBJ2-2; 7 bases agree with TRBD1. Per the germline V gene, CDR1 is MNHNY and CDR2 is SVGAGI (reference sequence). The V and J ends lost 4 bases and 9 bases, in that order; junction bases with no gene match: 11. This CDR3 has 15 residues. The chain's CDR3 is CASSSRDSPPRELFF. In DNA form, the CDR3 reads TGTGCCAGCAGTTCTCGGGACAGCCCCCCAAGGGAGCTGTTTTTT.

The chain uses TRBV5-5 and TRBJ2-5; D is unclear. This CDR3 is 12 amino acids long. Looked up from germline, CDR1 is SGHKS and CDR2 is YYEKEE (reference sequence). V lost 4 bases and J lost 5, with 9 bases in between. The CDR3 reads CASSLSWETQYF. Written as DNA, the CDR3 is TGTGCCAGCAGCCTATCGTGGGAGACCCAGTACTTC.

The J gene is TRBJ1-2, the V gene TRBV19; the D is unclear. CDR3 size: 14 residues. The germline V gene has CDR1 LNHDA and CDR2 SQIVND (reference sequence). The V end lost 3 bases, the J end lost 4 bases, and 12 bases lay between the germline ends. CDR3 in DNA: TGTGCCAGTAGTATGCTGTGGAGTTTCTATGGCTACACCTTC. This translates into CASSMLWSFYGYTF.

CDR3 bases: TGTGCCAGCAGCCCAGGAGGGTCCGGGGCCAACGTCCTGACTTTC. Translating gives CASSPGGSGANVLTF. V gene TRBV14 combines with J gene TRBJ2-6; a weak D match, TRBD2 (6 bases). Germline V gene lookup returns CDR1 SGHDN and CDR2 FVKESK. V was trimmed by 4 bases and J by 4 bases, leaving 11 bases between them. The CDR3 extends over 15 amino acids.